This T cell receptor (beta chain) was sequenced for a study of T cells in Graves' hyperthyroidism and ophthalmopathy (dated by TCRdb to about 2019). Study-wide context: Peripheral blood samples were taken at initial diagnosis, before any treatment was given. For training and testing, the 80 to 100 patients in the discovery cohort were randomly divided in a 7:3 ratio. Thyroid tissue and blood T-cell repertoires from over 5 Graves' hyperthyroidism patients were also compared in the study. A discovery cohort of about a hundred patients, 43 with Graves' ophthalmopathy and 55 to 60 with stable Graves' hyperthyroidism, was used to find distinguishing TCR V-J signatures. The paper describes TCR Vbeta CDR3 sequencing of around 140 peripheral blood samples, made up of around 41 ophthalmopathy patients, approximately 73 hyperthyroidism patients and 17 progressor patients. Prospective prediction of ophthalmopathy was tested in an independent validation cohort consisting of 18 hyperthyroidism patients and around 16 patients who later progressed to ophthalmopathy. Following sampling, methimazole starting at 30 mg daily was given to hyperthyroidism patients, and high-dose intravenous methylprednisolone was given to ophthalmopathy patients. Study-wide findings and limitations: Blood samples also contained most of the expanded thyroid clonotypes (frequency above 0.001), which suggests that blood repertoires may reflect thyroid immune responses. In validation, the model predicted progression to ophthalmopathy a median of around six months before onset, with about 70% sensitivity and more than 72% specificity. In cross-validation, a model built on a 13 V-J signature told ophthalmopathy apart from stable hyperthyroidism with just under 90% sensitivity and roughly 83% specificity, and in testing the same model reached 80%/75%. Sample size was not statistically predetermined, and blinding of investigators to group allocation was not performed.

V lost 4 bases and J lost 4 bases, and the count of bases not matched to a germline gene is 7. Counted from cysteine to phenylalanine, this CDR3 has 15 amino acids. The retained sequence is limited to the CDR3, 45 bases, with the frame set at the first base. For CDR1 and CDR2, the germline V gene lists MDHEN and SYDVKM. Ophthalmopathy patients had moderately to severely active disease, with a Clinical Activity Score of 3 or more, a NOSPECS grade of 4 or more, and a disease duration of less than 3 months. Exclusion was applied to patients with uncontrolled infections, other autoimmune diseases, pregnancy or lactation. Diagnoses were based on clinical symptoms, serum thyroxine and TRAb, thyroid ultrasound and orbital computed tomography. Ficoll-Paque density gradient centrifugation was used to isolate PBMCs from around 10 ml of fresh peripheral blood. Total RNA was extracted with Trizol reagent, and quality was checked on an Agilent 2100 Bioanalyzer.

The TCR beta CDR3 regions were amplified from the RNA transcripts. A first-round RT-PCR of the TCR CDR3 used the HTBI primer set with the Qiagen OneStep RT-PCR kit. Libraries were constructed in a second round of multiplex PCR, after which size selection and purification were carried out. Paired-end sequencing of the libraries was performed with 100 bp reads on an Illumina HiSeq2000. As for the original processing: SOAPnuke was used to process the raw data, throwing out any read that contained adapters or uncalled bases, had a mean Phred below 15, or lacked an exact constant-primer or identifier match. High-quality paired reads were merged using COPE v1.2.5, and each unique nucleotide sequence was defined as a clonotype. MiTCR v1.1 was used to align the clonotypes against IMGT TRBV, TRBD and TRBJ reference segments. Only V-J combinations with frequency above 0.0001, covering about 99% of repertoires, were analysed. The TCS score was defined as the ratio of F50 (clonal expansion) to E x V (chaos), calculated using BLOSUM62-based TCRdist between CDR3 peptides within each V-J. Welch's t-statistics and random forest reduced approximately 520 V-J features to roughly 13, which were used in a naive Bayes classifier (R e1071). The public reads were run again by TCRdb, first through fastp at Q25 and then through MiXCR, and only productive beta chains were kept. Rows matching on CDR3 protein sequence are summarized as one entry with the most common DNA and genes. The V and J calls come from TCRdb's annotation, not from the publication. This sample is represented by 300,000 to 450,000 distinct CDR3 sequences; roughly 15% of them were singletons. 20% of the sample belongs to the ten largest clones.

This clonotype occurred many times. Its antigen is not yet known. The input lacks base qualities; no much larger clone sits a single base away. The specimen sequenced was blood. The sequence links TRBV28 to TRBJ1-2, with TRBD1 identical over 9 junction bases. This clonotype originated in a woman aged 25 to 39 with Graves' ophthalmopathy. The CDR3 here reads CASSSPADRGYGYTF. The DNA is TGTGCCAGCAGTTCCCCCGCGGACAGGGGCTATGGCTACACCTTC.